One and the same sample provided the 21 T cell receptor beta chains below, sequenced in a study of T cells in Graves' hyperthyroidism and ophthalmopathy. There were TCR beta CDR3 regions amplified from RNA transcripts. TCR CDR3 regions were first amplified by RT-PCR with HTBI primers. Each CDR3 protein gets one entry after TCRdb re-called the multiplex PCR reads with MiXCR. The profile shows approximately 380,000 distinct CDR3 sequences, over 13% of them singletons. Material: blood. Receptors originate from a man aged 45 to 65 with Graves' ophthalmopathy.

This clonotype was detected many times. The chain's CDR3 is CSATKLAGGETQYF. Here the CDR3 DNA reads TGCAGTGCCACGAAGCTAGCGGGAGGAGAGACCCAGTACTTC. The chain has TRBV20-1 and TRBJ2-5; 11 positions match TRBD2. Germline V gives CDR1 DFQATT, CDR2 SNEGSKA (reference sequence). V shed 6 bases and J 4 bases; nucleotides not matched to a gene: 7. There are 14 residues in the CDR3.

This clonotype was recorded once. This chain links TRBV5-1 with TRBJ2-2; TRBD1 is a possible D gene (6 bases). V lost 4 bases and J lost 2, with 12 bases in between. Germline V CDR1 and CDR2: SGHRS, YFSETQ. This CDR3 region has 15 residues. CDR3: CASSLLQGNTGELFF. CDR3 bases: TGCGCCAGCAGCCTGTTACAGGGAAACACCGGGGAGCTGTTTTTT.

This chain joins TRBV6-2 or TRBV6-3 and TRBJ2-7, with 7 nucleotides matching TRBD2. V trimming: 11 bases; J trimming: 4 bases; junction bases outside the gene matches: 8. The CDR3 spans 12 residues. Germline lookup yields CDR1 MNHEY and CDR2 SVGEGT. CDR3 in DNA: TGTGCCGTTCGGCGGGAGCTTTACGAGCAGTACTTC. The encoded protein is CAVRRELYEQYF.

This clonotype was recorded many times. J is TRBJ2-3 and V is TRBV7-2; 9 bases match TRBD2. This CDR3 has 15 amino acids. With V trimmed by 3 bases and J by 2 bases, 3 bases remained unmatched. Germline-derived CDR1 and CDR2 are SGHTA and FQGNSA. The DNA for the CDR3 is TGTGCCAGCAGCTTGCTAGCGGGATTCACAGATACGCAGTATTTT. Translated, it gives CASSLLAGFTDTQYF.

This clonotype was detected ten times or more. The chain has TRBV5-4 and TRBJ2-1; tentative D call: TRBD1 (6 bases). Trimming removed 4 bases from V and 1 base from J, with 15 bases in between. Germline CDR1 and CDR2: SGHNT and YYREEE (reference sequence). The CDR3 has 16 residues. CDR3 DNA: TGTGCCAGCAGCGGCGGTGTCAGGGGATCCTACAATGAGCAGTTCTTC. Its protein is CASSGGVRGSYNEQFF. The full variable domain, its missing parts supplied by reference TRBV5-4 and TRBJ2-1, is ETGVTQSPTHLIKTRGQQVTLRCSSQSGHNTVSWYQQALGQGPQFIFQYYREEENGRGNFPPRFSGLQFPNYSSELNVNALELDDSALYLCASSGGVRGSYNEQFFGPGTRLTVL.

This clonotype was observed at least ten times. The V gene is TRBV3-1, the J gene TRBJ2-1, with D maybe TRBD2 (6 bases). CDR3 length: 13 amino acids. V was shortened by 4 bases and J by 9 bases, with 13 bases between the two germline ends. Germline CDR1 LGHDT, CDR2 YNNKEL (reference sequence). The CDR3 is CASSRGLPPEQFF. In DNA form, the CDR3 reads TGTGCCAGCAGCCGGGGACTCCCTCCTGAGCAGTTCTTC.

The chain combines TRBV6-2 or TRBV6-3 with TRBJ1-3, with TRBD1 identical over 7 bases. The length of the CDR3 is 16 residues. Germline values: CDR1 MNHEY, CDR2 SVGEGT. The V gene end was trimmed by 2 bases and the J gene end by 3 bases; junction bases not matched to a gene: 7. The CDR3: CASSYTDRAFGNTIYF. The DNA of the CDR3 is TGTGCCAGCAGTTACACCGACAGGGCCTTTGGAAACACCATATATTTT.

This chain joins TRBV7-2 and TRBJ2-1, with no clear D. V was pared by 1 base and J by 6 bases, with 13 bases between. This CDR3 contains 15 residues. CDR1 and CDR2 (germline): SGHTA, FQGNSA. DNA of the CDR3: TGTGCCAGCAGCTTAGAGGGTACTCACGGCAATGAGCAGTTCTTC. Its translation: CASSLEGTHGNEQFF.

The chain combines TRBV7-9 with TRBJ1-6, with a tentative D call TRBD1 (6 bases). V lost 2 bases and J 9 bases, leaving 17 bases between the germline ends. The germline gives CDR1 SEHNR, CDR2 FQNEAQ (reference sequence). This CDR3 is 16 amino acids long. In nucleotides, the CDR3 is TGTGCCAGCAGCTTATCGCTAACAGGGTTCAGTTCACCCCTCCACTTT. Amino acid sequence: CASSLSLTGFSSPLHF.

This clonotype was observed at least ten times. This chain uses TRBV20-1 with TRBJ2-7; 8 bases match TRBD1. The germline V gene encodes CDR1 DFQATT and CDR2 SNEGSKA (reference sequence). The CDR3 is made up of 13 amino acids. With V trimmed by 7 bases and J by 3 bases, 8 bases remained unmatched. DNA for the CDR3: TGCAGTGTCCAGGGAGGACAGGGCTACGAGCAGTACTTC. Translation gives CSVQGGQGYEQYF.

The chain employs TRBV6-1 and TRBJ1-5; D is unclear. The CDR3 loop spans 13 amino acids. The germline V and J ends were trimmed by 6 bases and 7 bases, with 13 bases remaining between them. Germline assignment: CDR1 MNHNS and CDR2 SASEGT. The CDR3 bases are TGTGCCAGCAGCGCTATATTTTTCCAGCCCCAGCATTTT. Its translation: CASSAIFFQPQHF.

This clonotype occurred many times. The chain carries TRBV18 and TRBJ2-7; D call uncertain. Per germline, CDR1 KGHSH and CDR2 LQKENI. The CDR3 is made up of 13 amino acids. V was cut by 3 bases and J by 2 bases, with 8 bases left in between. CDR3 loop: CASSPDPAYEQYF. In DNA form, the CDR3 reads TGTGCCAGCTCACCCGACCCCGCCTACGAGCAGTACTTC.

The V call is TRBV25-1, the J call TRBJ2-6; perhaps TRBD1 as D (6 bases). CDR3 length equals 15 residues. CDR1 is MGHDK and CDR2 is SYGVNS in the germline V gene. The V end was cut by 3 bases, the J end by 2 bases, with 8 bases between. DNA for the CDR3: TGTGCCAGCAGTGACTACAGGGCTGGGGCCAACGTCCTGACTTTC. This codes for CASSDYRAGANVLTF.

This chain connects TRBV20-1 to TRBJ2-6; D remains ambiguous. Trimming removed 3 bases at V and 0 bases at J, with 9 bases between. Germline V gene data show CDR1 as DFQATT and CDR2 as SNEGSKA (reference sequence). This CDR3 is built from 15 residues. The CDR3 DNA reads TGCAGTGCTAGGACGGGTGGCTCTGGGGCCAACGTCCTGACTTTC. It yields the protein CSARTGGSGANVLTF.

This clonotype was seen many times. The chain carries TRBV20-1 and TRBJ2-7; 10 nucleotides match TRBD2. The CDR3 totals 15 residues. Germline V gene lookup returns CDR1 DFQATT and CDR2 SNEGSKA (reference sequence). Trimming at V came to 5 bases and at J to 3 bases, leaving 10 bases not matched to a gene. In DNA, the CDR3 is TGCAGTGCTCCTCCGGCTAGCGGGAGTCTCTACGAGCAGTACTTC. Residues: CSAPPASGSLYEQYF.

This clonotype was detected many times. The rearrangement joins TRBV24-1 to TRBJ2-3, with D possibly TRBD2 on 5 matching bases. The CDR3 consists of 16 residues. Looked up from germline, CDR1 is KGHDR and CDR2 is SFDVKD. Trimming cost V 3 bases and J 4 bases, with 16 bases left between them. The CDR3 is CATSDGRARRADTQYF. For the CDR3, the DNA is TGTGCCACCAGTGATGGGCGGGCTAGACGTGCAGATACGCAGTATTTT.

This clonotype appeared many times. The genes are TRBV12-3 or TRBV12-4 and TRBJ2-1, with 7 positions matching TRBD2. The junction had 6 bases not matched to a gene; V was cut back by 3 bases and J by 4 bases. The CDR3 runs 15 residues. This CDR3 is CASSFAGVGYNEQFF. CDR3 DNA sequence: TGTGCCAGCAGTTTTGCGGGAGTCGGGTACAATGAGCAGTTCTTC.

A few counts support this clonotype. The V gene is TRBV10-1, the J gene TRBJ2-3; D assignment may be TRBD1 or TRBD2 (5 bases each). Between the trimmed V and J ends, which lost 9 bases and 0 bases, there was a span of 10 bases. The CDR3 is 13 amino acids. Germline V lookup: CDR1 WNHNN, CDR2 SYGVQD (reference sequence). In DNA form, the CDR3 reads TGCGCCAGTCGGGACCAAAGCACAGATACGCAGTATTTT. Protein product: CASRDQSTDTQYF.

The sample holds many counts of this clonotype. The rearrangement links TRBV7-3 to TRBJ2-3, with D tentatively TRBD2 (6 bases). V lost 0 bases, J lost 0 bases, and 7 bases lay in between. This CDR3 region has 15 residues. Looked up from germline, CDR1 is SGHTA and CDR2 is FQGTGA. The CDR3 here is CASSLTGGSTDTQYF. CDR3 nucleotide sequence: TGTGCCAGCAGCTTAACGGGAGGAAGCACAGATACGCAGTATTTT.

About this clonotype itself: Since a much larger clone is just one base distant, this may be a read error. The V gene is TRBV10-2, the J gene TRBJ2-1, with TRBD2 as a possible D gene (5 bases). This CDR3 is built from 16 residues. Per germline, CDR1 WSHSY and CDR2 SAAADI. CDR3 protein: CASSELTGSSYSEQFF. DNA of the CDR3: TGCGCCAGCAGTGAGTTAACGGGGAGCTCCTACAGTGAGCAGTTCTTC.

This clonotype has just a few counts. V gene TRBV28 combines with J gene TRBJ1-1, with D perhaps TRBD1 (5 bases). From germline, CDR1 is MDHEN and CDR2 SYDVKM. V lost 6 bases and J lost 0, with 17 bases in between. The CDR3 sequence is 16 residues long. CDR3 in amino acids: CASSPRDGRMNTEAFF. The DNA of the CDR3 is TGTGCCAGCAGCCCTCGGGACGGGAGGATGAACACTGAAGCTTTCTTT.